In its sample, the clone carrying this T cell receptor beta chain was seen a few times. What it binds is unknown. CDR3 size: 16 residues. Germline V CDR1 and CDR2: SGDLS, YYNGEE. Trimming removed 4 bases from V and 0 bases from J; junction bases left unmatched: 8. These data belong to a study of T cells in Graves' hyperthyroidism and ophthalmopathy. General observations from the study: Ophthalmopathy was separated from stable hyperthyroidism by a 13 V-J model.

Authors of the study amplified TCR beta CDR3 regions from RNA transcripts. The TCR CDR3 was amplified in a first-round RT-PCR using the HTBI primer set. TCRdb itself ran the multiplex PCR reads through MiXCR, one entry per CDR3 protein. The data contain 600,000 to 900,000 distinct CDR3 sequences, around 15% of them seen just once; the ten biggest clones take up under 8.5%. This receptor was identified in a man aged 18 to 29 with Graves' hyperthyroidism. The sequencing sample was made of blood. The chain is built from TRBV9 and TRBJ2-3; TRBD2 matches at 7 bases. This CDR3 reads CASSPEGSGSTDTQYF. The CDR3 nucleotides read TGTGCCAGCAGCCCTGAGGGTAGCGGGAGCACAGATACGCAGTATTTT.